This T cell receptor (beta chain) was sequenced for a study of early T cells in non-severe SARS-CoV-2 infection. Germline-derived CDR1 and CDR2 are KGHSH and LQKENI. The length of the CDR3 is 13 residues. With 0 bases removed from V and 6 bases from J, the gap between germline ends came to 6 bases. In the library, individual cDNA molecules carried attached unique molecular identifiers. A single record per CDR3 protein comes from TCRdb applying MiXCR to the 5' RACE reads. The sample lists 50,000 to 75,000 distinct CDR3 sequences, 7% to 10% occurring once. This sample comprised whole blood, obtained at baseline. The origin of this receptor is an adult who was a healthcare worker with PCR-confirmed SARS-CoV-2 infection or an uninfected control (not recorded which). This chain connects TRBV18 to TRBJ2-1; D may match TRBD1 or TRBD2 (5 bases each). The CDR3 DNA follows: TGTGCCAGCTCACCACCGGGACGCAATGAGCAGTTCTTC. It encodes CASSPPGRNEQFF.